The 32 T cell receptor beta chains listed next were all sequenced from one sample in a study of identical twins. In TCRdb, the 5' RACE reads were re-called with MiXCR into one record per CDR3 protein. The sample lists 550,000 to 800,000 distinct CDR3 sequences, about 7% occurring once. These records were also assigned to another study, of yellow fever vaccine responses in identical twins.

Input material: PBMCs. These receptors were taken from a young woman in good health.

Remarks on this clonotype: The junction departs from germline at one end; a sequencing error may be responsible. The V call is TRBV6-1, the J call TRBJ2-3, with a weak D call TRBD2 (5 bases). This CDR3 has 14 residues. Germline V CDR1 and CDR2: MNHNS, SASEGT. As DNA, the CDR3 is TGTGTCAGCAGGCTAGCTACTAGCACAGATACGCAGTATTTT. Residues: CVSRLATSTDTQYF.

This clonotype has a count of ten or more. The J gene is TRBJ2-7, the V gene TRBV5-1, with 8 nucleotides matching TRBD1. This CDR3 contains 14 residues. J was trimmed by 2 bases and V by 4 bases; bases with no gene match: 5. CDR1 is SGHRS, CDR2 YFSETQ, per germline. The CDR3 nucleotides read TGCGCCAGCAGCCCTACGGGACAGGCCTACGAGCAGTACTTC. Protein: CASSPTGQAYEQYF.

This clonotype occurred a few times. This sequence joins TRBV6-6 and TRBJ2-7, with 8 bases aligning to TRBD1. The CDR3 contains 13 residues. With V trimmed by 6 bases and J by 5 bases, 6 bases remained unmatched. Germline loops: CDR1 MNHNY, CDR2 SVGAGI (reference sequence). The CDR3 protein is CASSRTGIDEQYV. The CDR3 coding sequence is TGTGCCAGCAGCCGGACAGGGATCGACGAGCAGTACGTC.

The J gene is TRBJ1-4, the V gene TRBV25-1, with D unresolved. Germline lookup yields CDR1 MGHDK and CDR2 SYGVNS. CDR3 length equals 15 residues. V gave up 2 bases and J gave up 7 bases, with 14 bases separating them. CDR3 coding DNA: TGTGCCAGCAGTGAAACTTTCGGGAACGGTGAAAAACTGTTTTTT. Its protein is CASSETFGNGEKLFF.

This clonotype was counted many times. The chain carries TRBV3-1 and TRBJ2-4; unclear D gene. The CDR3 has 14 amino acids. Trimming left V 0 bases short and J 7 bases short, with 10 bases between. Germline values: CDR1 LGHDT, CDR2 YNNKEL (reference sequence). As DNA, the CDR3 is TGTGCCAGCAGCCAAGATCCTGGGGTGAACATTCAGTACTTC. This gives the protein CASSQDPGVNIQYF.

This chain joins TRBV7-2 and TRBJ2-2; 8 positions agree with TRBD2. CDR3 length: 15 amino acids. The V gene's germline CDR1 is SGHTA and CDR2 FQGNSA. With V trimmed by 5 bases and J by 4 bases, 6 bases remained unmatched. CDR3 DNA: TGTGCCAGCAGCCCGGGAGGGGGGAGCACCGGGGAGCTGTTTTTT. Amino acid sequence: CASSPGGGSTGELFF.

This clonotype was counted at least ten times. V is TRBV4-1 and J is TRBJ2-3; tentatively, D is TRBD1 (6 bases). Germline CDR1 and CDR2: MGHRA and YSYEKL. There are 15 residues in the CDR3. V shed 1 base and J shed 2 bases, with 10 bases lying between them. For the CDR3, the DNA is TGCGCCAGCAGCCAAGGACAGGCGGACACAGATACGCAGTATTTT. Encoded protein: CASSQGQADTDTQYF.

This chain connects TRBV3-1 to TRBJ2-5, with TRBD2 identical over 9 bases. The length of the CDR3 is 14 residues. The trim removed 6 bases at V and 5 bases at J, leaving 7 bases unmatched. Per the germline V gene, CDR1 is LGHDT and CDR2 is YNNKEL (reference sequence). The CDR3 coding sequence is TGTGCCAGCAGGATAGCGGGGGCAGACGAGACCCAGTACTTC. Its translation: CASRIAGADETQYF.

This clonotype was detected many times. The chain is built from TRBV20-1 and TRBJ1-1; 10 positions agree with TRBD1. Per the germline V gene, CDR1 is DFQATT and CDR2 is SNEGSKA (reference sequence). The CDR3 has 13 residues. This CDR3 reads CRCGDRGSAEAFF. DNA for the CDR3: TGCAGATGCGGGGACAGGGGTTCGGCTGAAGCTTTCTTT.

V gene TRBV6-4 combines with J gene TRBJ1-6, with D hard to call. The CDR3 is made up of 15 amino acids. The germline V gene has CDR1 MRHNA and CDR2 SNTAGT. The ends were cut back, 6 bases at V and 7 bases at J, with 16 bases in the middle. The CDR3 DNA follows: TGTGCCAGCAGCGCAGACCCCTCGTGGAATTCACCCCTCCACTTT. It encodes CASSADPSWNSPLHF.

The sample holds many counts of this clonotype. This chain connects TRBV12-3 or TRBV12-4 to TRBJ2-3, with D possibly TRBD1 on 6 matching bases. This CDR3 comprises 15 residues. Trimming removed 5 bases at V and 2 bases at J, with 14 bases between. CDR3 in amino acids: CASSTGHTVTDTQYF. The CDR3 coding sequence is TGTGCCAGCAGTACGGGACATACCGTCACAGATACGCAGTATTTT.

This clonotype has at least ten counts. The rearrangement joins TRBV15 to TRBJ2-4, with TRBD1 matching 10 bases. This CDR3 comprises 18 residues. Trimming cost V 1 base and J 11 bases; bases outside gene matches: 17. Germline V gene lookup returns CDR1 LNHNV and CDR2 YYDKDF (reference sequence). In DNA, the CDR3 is TGTGCCACCAGCAGAGCCATGGTCAAAAAGGGGACAGGGGTTCTTCAGTACTTC. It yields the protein CATSRAMVKKGTGVLQYF.

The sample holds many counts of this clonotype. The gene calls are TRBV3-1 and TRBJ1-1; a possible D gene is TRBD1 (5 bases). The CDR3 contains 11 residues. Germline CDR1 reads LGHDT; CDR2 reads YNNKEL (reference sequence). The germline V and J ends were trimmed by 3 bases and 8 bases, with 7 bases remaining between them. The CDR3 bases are TGTGCCAGCAGCCACGAGGGGGAAGCTTTCTTT. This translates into CASSHEGEAFF.

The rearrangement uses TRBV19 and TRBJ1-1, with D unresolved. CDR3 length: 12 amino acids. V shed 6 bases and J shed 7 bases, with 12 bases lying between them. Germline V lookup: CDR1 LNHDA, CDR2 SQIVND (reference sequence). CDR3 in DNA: TGTGCCAGTAGAACCAACCGAATTGAAGCTTTCTTT. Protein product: CASRTNRIEAFF. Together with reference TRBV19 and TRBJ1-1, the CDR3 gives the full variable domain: DGGITQSPKYLFRKEGQNVTLSCEQNLNHDAMYWYRQDPGQGLRLIYYSQIVNDFQKGDIAEGYSVSREKKESFPLTVTSAQKNPTAFYLCASRTNRIEAFFGQGTRLTVV.

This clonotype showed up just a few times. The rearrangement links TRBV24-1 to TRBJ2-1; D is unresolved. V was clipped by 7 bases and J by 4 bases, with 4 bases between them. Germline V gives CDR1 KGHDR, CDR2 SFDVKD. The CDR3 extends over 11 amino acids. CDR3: CATRMYNEQFF. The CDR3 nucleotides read TGTGCCACCAGGATGTACAATGAGCAGTTCTTC.

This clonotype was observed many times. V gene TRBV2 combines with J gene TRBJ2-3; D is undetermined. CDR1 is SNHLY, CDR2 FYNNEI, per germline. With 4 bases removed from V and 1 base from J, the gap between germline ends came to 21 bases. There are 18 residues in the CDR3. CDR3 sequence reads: CASSGLLFGGGGTDTQYF. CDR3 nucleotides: TGTGCCAGCAGTGGATTGTTATTTGGCGGCGGAGGCACAGATACGCAGTATTTT.

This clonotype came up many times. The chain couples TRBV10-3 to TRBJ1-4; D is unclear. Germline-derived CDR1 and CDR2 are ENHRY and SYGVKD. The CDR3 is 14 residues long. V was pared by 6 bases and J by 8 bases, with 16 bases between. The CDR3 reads CAISSTGYGEKLFF. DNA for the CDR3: TGTGCCATCAGCTCCACCGGGTACGGGGAAAAACTGTTTTTT.

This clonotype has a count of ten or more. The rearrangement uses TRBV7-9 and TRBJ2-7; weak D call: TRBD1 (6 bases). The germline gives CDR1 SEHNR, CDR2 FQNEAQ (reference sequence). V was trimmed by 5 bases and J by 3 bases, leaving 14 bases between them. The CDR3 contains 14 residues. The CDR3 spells CASSPRDTYYEQYF. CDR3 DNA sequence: TGTGCCAGCAGCCCCCGGGACACCTACTACGAGCAGTACTTC.

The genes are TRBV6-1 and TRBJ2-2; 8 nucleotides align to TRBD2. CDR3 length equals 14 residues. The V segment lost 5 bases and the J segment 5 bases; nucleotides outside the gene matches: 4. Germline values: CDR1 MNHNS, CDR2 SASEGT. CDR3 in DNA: TGTGCCAGCAGTACCCCTAGCGGGACCGGGGAGCTGTTTTTT. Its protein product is CASSTPSGTGELFF.

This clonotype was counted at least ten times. CDR3 in amino acids: CSASGATTTEAFF. CDR3 sequence (DNA): TGCAGTGCTAGCGGAGCCACTACGACTGAAGCTTTCTTT. The chain uses TRBV20-1 and TRBJ1-1; no clear D. CDR1 and CDR2 from the germline V gene are DFQATT and SNEGSKA (reference sequence). V was cut by 3 bases and J by 5 bases, with 13 bases left in between. The CDR3 has 13 residues.

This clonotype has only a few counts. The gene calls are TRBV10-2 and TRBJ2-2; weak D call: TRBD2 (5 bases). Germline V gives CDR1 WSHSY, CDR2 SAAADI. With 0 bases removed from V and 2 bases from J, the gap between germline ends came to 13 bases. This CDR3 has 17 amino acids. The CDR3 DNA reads TGCGCCAGCAGTGAGTCGAGCCGGGGAGTAAACACCGGGGAGCTGTTTTTT. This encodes CASSESSRGVNTGELFF.

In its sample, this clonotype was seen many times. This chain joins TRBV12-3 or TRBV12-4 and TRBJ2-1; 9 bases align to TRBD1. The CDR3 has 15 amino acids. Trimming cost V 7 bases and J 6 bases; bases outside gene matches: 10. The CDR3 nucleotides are TGTGCCAGCACCGAAAGGGACAGGGAGTTCAATGAGCAGTTCTTC. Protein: CASTERDREFNEQFF.

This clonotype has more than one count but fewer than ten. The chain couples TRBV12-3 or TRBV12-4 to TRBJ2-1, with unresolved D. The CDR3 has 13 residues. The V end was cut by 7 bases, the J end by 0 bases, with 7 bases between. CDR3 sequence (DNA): TGTGCCAGCAAGGTCCGCTCCTACAATGAGCAGTTCTTC. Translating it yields CASKVRSYNEQFF.

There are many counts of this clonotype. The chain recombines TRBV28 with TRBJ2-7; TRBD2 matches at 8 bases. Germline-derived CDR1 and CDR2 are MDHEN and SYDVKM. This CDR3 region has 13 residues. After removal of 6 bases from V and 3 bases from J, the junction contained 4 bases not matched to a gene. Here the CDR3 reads CASRLAGNYEQYF. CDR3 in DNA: TGTGCCAGCAGGTTAGCGGGGAACTACGAGCAGTACTTC.

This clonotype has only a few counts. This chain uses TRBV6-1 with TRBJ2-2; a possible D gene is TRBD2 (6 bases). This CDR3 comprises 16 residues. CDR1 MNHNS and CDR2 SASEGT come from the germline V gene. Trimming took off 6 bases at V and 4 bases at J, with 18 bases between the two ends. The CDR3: CASSSRRGSITGELFF. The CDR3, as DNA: TGTGCCAGCAGCTCCAGGCGGGGTAGCATCACCGGGGAGCTGTTTTTT.

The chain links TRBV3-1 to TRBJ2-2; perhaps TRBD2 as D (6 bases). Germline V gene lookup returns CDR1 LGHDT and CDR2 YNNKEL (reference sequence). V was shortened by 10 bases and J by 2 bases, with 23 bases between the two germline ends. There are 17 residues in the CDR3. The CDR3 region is CATCQQRDSFNTGELFF. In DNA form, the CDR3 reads TGTGCCACCTGCCAACAACGGGACTCCTTTAACACCGGGGAGCTGTTTTTT.

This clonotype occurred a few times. The DNA for the CDR3 is TGTGCCAGCAGCTTAGACAGGGGAGGAGGTTACGAGCAGTACTTC. Encoded protein: CASSLDRGGGYEQYF. The rearrangement links TRBV11-2 to TRBJ2-7; D possibly matches TRBD1 or TRBD2 (6 bases each). This CDR3 has 15 residues. Germline V lookup: CDR1 SGHAT, CDR2 FQNNGV. V gave up 0 bases and J gave up 4 bases, with 13 bases separating them.

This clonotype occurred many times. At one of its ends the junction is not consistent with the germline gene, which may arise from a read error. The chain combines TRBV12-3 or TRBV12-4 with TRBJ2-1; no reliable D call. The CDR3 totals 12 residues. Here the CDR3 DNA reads TGTGCCAGCAGTTTAGTTGGCCTAGTCGGTCTCTTC. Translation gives CASSLVGLVGLF.

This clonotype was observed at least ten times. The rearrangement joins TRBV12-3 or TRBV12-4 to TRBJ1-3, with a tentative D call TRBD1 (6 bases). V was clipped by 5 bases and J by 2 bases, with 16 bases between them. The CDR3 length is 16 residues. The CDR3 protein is CASSQQGKVAGNTIYF. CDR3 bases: TGTGCCAGCAGTCAACAGGGAAAGGTAGCTGGAAACACCATATATTTT.

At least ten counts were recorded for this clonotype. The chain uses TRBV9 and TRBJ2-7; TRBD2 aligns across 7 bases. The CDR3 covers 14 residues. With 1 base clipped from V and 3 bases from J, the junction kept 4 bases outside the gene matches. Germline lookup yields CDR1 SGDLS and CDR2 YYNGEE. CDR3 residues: CASSVRSGNYEQYF. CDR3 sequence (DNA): TGTGCCAGCAGCGTAAGGAGCGGGAACTACGAGCAGTACTTC.

CDR3 protein: CASSELQPNEQFF. The CDR3 coding sequence is TGTGCCAGCAGTGAACTACAGCCTAATGAGCAGTTCTTC. The chain is built from TRBV6-1 and TRBJ2-1; D uncertain. CDR1 and CDR2 from the germline V gene are MNHNS and SASEGT. V lost 2 bases and J 7 bases, leaving 9 bases between the germline ends. The CDR3 spans 13 residues.

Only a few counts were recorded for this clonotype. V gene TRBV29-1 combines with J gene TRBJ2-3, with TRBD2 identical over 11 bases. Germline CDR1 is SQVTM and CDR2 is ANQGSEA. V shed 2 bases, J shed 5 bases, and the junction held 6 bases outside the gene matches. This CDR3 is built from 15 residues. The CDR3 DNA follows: TGCAGCGTTGAACGACTAGCGGGGATTAAAGATACGCAGTATTTT. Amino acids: CSVERLAGIKDTQYF.